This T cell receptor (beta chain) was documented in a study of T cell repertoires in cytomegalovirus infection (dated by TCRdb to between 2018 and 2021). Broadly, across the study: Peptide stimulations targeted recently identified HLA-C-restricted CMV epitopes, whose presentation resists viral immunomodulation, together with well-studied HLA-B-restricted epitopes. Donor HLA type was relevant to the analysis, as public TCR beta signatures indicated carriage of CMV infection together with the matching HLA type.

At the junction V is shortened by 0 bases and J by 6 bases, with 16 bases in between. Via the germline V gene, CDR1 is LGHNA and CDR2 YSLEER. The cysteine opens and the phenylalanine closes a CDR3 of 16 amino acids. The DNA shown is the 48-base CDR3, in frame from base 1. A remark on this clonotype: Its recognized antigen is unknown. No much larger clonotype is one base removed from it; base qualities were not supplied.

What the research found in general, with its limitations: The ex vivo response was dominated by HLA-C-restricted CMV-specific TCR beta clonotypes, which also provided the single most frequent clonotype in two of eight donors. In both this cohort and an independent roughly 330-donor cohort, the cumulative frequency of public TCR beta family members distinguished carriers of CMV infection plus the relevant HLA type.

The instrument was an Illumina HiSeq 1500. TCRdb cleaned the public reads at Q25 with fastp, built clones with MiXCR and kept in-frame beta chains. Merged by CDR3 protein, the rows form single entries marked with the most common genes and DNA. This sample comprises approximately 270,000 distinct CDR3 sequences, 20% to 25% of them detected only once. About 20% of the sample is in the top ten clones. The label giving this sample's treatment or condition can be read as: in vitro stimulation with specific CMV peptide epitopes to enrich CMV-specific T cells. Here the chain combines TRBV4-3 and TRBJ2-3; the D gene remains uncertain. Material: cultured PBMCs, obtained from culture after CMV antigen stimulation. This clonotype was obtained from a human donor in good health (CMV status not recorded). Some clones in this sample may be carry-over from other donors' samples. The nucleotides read TGCGCCAGCAGCCAAGATCCCGTTACTCGCAACGATACGCAGTATTTT. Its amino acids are CASSQDPVTRNDTQYF.